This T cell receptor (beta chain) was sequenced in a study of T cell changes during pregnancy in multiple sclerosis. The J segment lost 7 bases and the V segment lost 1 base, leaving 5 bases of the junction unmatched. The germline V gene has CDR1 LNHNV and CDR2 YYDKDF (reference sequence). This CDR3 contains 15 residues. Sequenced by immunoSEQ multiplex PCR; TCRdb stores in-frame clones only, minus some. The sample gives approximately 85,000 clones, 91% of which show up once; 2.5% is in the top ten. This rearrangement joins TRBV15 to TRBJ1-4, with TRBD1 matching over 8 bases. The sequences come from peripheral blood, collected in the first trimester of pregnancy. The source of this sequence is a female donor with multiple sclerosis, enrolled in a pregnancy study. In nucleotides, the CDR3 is TGTGCCACCAGCAGAGTCCAGGGGGCCAGTGAAAAACTGTTTTTT. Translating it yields CATSRVQGASEKLFF.